What follows describes a single TCR beta chain. Its antigen is not identified. Germline CDR1 is SGHRS and CDR2 is YFSETQ. Trimming took 7 bases from V and 0 from J, leaving 11 bases between them. The CDR3 loop spans 15 amino acids. The data belong to a study of OX40 agonist ivuxolimab in advanced cancers. Study findings and constraints: CD8+ T cells (on average) carried more expanded clones than CD4+ T cells.

Autoimmune disease history or systemic immunosuppression was exclusionary. Only in-frame clones appear in the TCRdb table, and some are missing; sequencing was by immunoSEQ multiplex PCR. The table includes about 82,000 clones, 70% to 90% detected once. This chain uses TRBV5-1 with TRBJ1-6; D may be TRBD1 (5 bases). The source material was CD4+ or CD8+ T cells sorted from blood, sampled in a trial of the OX40 agonist ivuxolimab. This clonotype originated in an adult with an advanced solid tumor such as melanoma, head and neck, liver or kidney cancer. This CDR3 reads CASARQFSYNSPLHF. CDR3 in DNA: TGCGCCAGCGCCAGACAGTTCTCCTATAATTCACCCCTCCACTTT. Together with reference TRBV5-1 and TRBJ1-6, the CDR3 gives the full variable domain: KAGVTQTPRYLIKTRGQQVTLSCSPISGHRSVSWYQQTPGQGLQFLFEYFSETQRNKGNFPGRFSGRQFSNSRSEMNVSTLELGDSALYLCASARQFSYNSPLHFGNGTRLTVT.